The sequence of this TCR beta chain was determined in a study of glioma-infiltrating T cells after dendritic cell vaccination. Findings and caveats of the study: Higher TCR clonality did not directly relate to longer survival. Longer survival after dendritic cell vaccination followed higher pretreatment TIL content.

With respect to this clone: Antigen specificity is unknown.

Time point defined: after dendritic cell vaccination, including at tumor progression/relapse. Assay used: immunoSEQ multiplex PCR; TCRdb lists only in-frame clones, some missing. Here the sample spans 20,000 to 30,000 clones, roughly 89% being singletons. CDR3 length: 16 residues. Per the germline V gene, CDR1 is SGHRS and CDR2 is YFSETQ. Trimming pared 0 bases from V and 4 bases from J, leaving 14 bases between. This sequence originates from a human donor with glioblastoma. The V gene is TRBV5-1, the J gene TRBJ2-1, with D possibly being TRBD2 (5 bases). Source: blood, taken after dendritic cell vaccination. CDR3 bases: TGCGCCAGCAGCTTGGCGGAACTAGTGACGTACAATGAGCAGTTCTTC. Translating gives CASSLAELVTYNEQFF.